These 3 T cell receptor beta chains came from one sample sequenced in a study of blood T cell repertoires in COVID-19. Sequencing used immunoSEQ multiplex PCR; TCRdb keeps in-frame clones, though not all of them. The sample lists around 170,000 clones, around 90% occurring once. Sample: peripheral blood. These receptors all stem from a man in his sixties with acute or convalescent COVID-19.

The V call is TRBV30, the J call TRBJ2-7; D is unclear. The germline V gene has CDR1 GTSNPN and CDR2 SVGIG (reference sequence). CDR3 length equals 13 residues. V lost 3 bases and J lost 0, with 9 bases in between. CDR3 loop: CAWSGGSSYEQYF. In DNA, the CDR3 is TGTGCCTGGAGCGGCGGAAGCTCCTACGAGCAGTACTTC.

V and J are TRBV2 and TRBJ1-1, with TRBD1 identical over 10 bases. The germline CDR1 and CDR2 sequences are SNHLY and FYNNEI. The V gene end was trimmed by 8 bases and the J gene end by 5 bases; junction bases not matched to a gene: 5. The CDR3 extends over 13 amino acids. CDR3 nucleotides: TGTGCCAGCCTCGACAGGGGGCATACTGAAGCTTTCTTT. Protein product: CASLDRGHTEAFF.

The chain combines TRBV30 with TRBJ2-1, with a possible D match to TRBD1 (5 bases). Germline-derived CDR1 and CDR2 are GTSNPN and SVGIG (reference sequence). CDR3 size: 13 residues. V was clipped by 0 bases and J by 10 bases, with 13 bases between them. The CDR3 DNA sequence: TGTGCCTGGAGTGTAGGACCTCCAGGGGAGCAGTTCTTC. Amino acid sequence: CAWSVGPPGEQFF. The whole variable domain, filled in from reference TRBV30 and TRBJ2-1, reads SQTIHQWPATLVQPVGSPLSLECTVEGTSNPNLYWYRQAAGRGLQLLFYSVGIGQISSEVPQNLSASRPQDRQFILSSKKLLLSDSGFYLCAWSVGPPGEQFFGPGTRLTVL.